This T cell receptor (beta chain) was found in a study of blood T cell repertoires in COVID-19. Overall study: The study drew acute and convalescent COVID-19 samples from the United States, Italy and Spain.

Participant age was roughly 18 to 89 years, and participants resided in about two dozen US areas. Sequencing was performed with immunoSEQ multiplex PCR; in TCRdb, only in-frame clones are kept and a portion is missing. The sample has about 240,000 clones, roughly 89% seen once. CDR3 length: 14 residues. After removal of 5 bases from V and 6 bases from J, the junction contained 9 bases not matched to a gene. Germline V lookup: CDR1 SEHNR, CDR2 FQNEAQ (reference sequence). The TCR sequence derives from a woman under 40 with acute COVID-19. The specimen was PBMCs or T cells enriched from blood (not recorded which). This sequence joins TRBV7-9 and TRBJ2-5; the match to TRBD1 covers 7 bases. The CDR3 loop is CASSLRQGRKTQYF. CDR3 coding DNA: TGTGCCAGCAGCCTCAGACAGGGTCGAAAGACCCAGTACTTC.